This T cell receptor beta chain was identified during a study of cytomegalovirus exposure and HLA in healthy donors. Study results and caveats: Across donors, most TCRs were seen rarely, yet some public ones were widespread. Researchers reported in a later analysis that common viral pathogens appeared linked to several top clusters. In a later analysis, 15,000 to 20,000 TCR beta sequences were associated with HLA alleles at 0.05 false discovery rate.

Of note for this clone: Antigen specificity is unknown.

This CDR3 has 16 amino acids. Per the germline V gene, CDR1 is SGDLS and CDR2 is YYNGEE. V trimming: 3 bases; J trimming: 0 bases; junction bases outside the gene matches: 4. It was with 60 Vbeta and 13 Jbeta primers that the PCR ran. Sequenced by immunoSEQ multiplex PCR; TCRdb stores in-frame clones only, minus some. This sample carries under 300,000 clones, just under 85% of them seen once, and the ten largest clones take about 2%. V is TRBV9 and J is TRBJ2-7; 12 nucleotides agree with TRBD1. Specimen: PBMCs. This sequence was found in a woman aged 40 to 50 in good health and CMV-seropositive. CDR3 nucleotides: TGTGCCAGCAGCGAGGGACAGGGGGCGAGCTCCTACGAGCAGTACTTC. Residues: CASSEGQGASSYEQYF.